A single sample gave rise to the 29 T cell receptor beta chains below, sequenced in a study (dated by TCRdb to 2016 to 2017). Library preparation was by RT-PCR. These reads were obtained on an Illumina MiSeq. TCRdb reworked the public reads: Q25 trimming with fastp, MiXCR clone assembly, productive beta chains retained. Under each unique CDR3 protein, matching rows form one entry showing the most common genes and DNA. Present in this sample are approximately 720,000 distinct CDR3 sequences, approximately 15% of which were seen just once. The top ten hold roughly 3.6% of the sample. Sequences were obtained from memory CD4+ T cells from blood. These receptors were obtained from a female donor in good health, serving as a healthy control.

This clonotype came up many times. The chain uses TRBV10-3 and TRBJ1-3; D is undetermined. V lost 4 bases and J lost 4, with 14 bases in between. The CDR3 has 15 residues. CDR1 and CDR2 (germline): ENHRY, SYGVKD. In DNA, the CDR3 is TGTGCCATCAGTGTTGGGGAGAAGGCAGGAAACACCATATATTTT. Its protein is CAISVGEKAGNTIYF.

This clonotype was counted between two and nine times. CDR3 nucleotides: TGTGCCAGCAGCAAAGGGGGGGGGTGGACCGGGGAGCTGTTTTTT. It encodes CASSKGGGWTGELFF. The genes are TRBV21-1 and TRBJ2-2; the table's D call TRBD1 went unverified against the DNA. TRBV21-1 is assigned pseudogene status. The CDR3 has 15 residues.

The chain is built from TRBV9 and TRBJ2-3; TRBD1 aligns across 8 bases. This CDR3 is 14 amino acids long. Per the germline V gene, CDR1 is SGDLS and CDR2 is YYNGEE. The V and J ends lost 3 bases and 4 bases, in that order; junction bases with no gene match: 4. The CDR3, as DNA: TGTGCCAGCAGCGCGACAGGGGCCTCAGATACGCAGTATTTT. It translates to CASSATGASDTQYF.

This clonotype was detected a few times. The chain recombines TRBV28 with TRBJ1-2; 7 bases are shared with TRBD1. In germline, CDR1 is MDHEN, CDR2 SYDVKM. The CDR3 consists of 13 residues. The junction had 5 bases not matched to a gene; V was cut back by 4 bases and J by 6 bases. The CDR3 DNA is TGTGCCAGCAGTTCCTCAGGGGGACATGGCTACACCTTC. Translated: CASSSSGGHGYTF.

The chain has TRBV20-1 and TRBJ1-4; D not certain. CDR1 and CDR2 from the germline V gene are DFQATT and SNEGSKA (reference sequence). V shed 0 bases and J shed 4 bases, with 9 bases lying between them. This CDR3 is built from 14 residues. The CDR3 spells CSARDWQSNEKLFF. The CDR3 nucleotides are TGCAGTGCTAGAGATTGGCAGAGTAATGAAAAACTGTTTTTT.

This clonotype was seen repeatedly, ten times or more. V and J are TRBV6-1 and TRBJ1-2; TRBD1 aligns across 7 bases. Germline V gene lookup returns CDR1 MNHNS and CDR2 SASEGT. J lost 3 bases, V lost 7 bases, and 8 bases had no gene match. This CDR3 spans 14 amino acids. The CDR3 DNA sequence: TGTGCCAGCAAGGAGGGGGCATCCTACTATGGCTACACCTTC. Its translation: CASKEGASYYGYTF.

This chain connects TRBV27 to TRBJ1-5; tentative D call: TRBD1 (5 bases). The CDR3 runs 16 residues. Trimming removed 8 bases at V and 6 bases at J, with 23 bases between. The germline CDR1 and CDR2 sequences are MNHEY and SMNVEV (reference sequence). CDR3 in amino acids: CASASRVGAPGQPQHF. Written as DNA, the CDR3 is TGTGCCAGCGCATCAAGAGTAGGGGCCCCGGGTCAGCCCCAGCATTTT.

This clonotype was observed at least ten times. DNA for the CDR3: TGTGCCAGCAGCCCCGTCCGCGCAATAGGTGGTGGCTACACCTTC. Its translation: CASSPVRAIGGGYTF. The chain couples TRBV11-2 to TRBJ1-2, with D uncertain. The CDR3 consists of 15 residues. Germline CDR1 SGHAT, CDR2 FQNNGV. Trimming removed 5 bases from V and 7 bases from J, with 20 bases in between.

The chain joins TRBV20-1 to TRBJ2-7; 7 bases agree with TRBD1. In germline, CDR1 is DFQATT, CDR2 SNEGSKA (reference sequence). This CDR3 contains 13 residues. V lost 2 bases to trimming and J lost 3 bases; unmatched junction nucleotides: 4. The CDR3 protein is CSARLGTVYEQYF. The CDR3 DNA reads TGCAGTGCTAGACTTGGGACAGTCTACGAGCAGTACTTC.

Many counts were recorded for this clonotype. This chain joins TRBV6-6 and TRBJ1-1; TRBD1 matches at 7 bases. The CDR3 sequence is 13 residues long. The V gene's germline CDR1 is MNHNY and CDR2 SVGAGI (reference sequence). Unmatched junction bases numbered 6, after V lost 10 bases and J lost 1 base. The CDR3: CATRTGSNTEAFF. Here the CDR3 DNA reads TGTGCCACGCGGACAGGCTCGAACACTGAAGCTTTCTTT.

There are many counts of this clonotype. This chain joins TRBV5-1 and TRBJ2-5; a possible D gene is TRBD1 (6 bases). The germline CDR1 and CDR2 sequences are SGHRS and YFSETQ. Trimming took 4 bases from V and 3 from J, leaving 16 bases between them. CDR3 length equals 15 residues. CDR3 amino acids: CASSASSGVEETQYF. CDR3 in DNA: TGCGCCAGCAGCGCATCGTCAGGGGTGGAAGAGACCCAGTACTTC.

This clonotype was recorded many times. The chain combines TRBV20-1 with TRBJ2-7, with 10 bases fitting TRBD2. The germline V gene has CDR1 DFQATT and CDR2 SNEGSKA (reference sequence). The CDR3 runs 15 residues. The V segment lost 3 bases and the J segment 6 bases; nucleotides outside the gene matches: 11. The CDR3 nucleotides are TGCAGTGCTAGCGGCTTTGAACTAGCGGGGATCGAGCAGTACTTC. Its protein product is CSASGFELAGIEQYF.

This clonotype showed up just a few times. The chain carries TRBV4-1 and TRBJ2-7; D tentatively fits TRBD1 or TRBD2 (5 bases each). This CDR3 is 16 amino acids long. Looked up from germline, CDR1 is MGHRA and CDR2 is YSYEKL. Trimming left V 0 bases short and J 1 base short, with 13 bases between. CDR3 nucleotides: TGCGCCAGCAGCCAAGATCCGGGACGGTATTCCTACGAGCAGTACTTC. It is translated as CASSQDPGRYSYEQYF.

This chain links TRBV7-9 with TRBJ1-6; 8 bases fit TRBD1. CDR3 length: 17 residues. CDR1 and CDR2 from the germline V gene are SEHNR and FQNEAQ (reference sequence). J lost 8 bases, V lost 1 base, and 10 bases had no gene match. The CDR3 sequence: CASSLGRSGGGYSPLHF. The CDR3 region has the DNA TGTGCCAGCAGCTTAGGCCGATCAGGGGGCGGTTATTCACCCCTCCACTTT.

This rearrangement joins TRBV18 to TRBJ1-1; D gene unclear. This CDR3 has 14 amino acids. Germline CDR1 reads KGHSH; CDR2 reads LQKENI. Trimming shortened V by 3 bases and J by 7 bases, and 15 bases separated the two germline ends. The CDR3 reads CASSPGGAQFEAFF. As DNA, the CDR3 is TGTGCCAGCTCACCGGGAGGAGCCCAGTTTGAAGCTTTCTTT.

The J gene is TRBJ2-7, the V gene TRBV20-1; D not resolved. Trimming removed 5 bases from V and 3 bases from J, with 11 bases in between. This CDR3 has 12 amino acids. Germline loops: CDR1 DFQATT, CDR2 SNEGSKA (reference sequence). In nucleotides, the CDR3 is TGCAGTGCTGGCGATATCCTCTACGAGCAGTACTTC. It specifies CSAGDILYEQYF.

This clonotype was observed a few times. The chain couples TRBV5-4 to TRBJ2-3, with 9 bases fitting TRBD1. The CDR3 sequence is 16 residues long. Germline V gene data show CDR1 as SGHNT and CDR2 as YYREEE (reference sequence). J gave up 3 bases and V 3 bases, and 8 bases lay outside the gene matches. CDR3 protein: CASSSGTGQGTDTQYF. For the CDR3, the DNA is TGTGCCAGCAGCTCCGGAACGGGACAGGGAACAGATACGCAGTATTTT.

The chain links TRBV5-1 to TRBJ2-4; D remains unclear. Germline CDR1 reads SGHRS; CDR2 reads YFSETQ. The CDR3 totals 14 residues. Trimming stripped 0 bases from V and 9 bases from J, with 13 bases between. The CDR3: CASSLEAREGIQYF. The DNA for the CDR3 is TGCGCCAGCAGCTTGGAGGCTAGGGAAGGCATTCAGTACTTC.

V usage is TRBV20-1 and J usage is TRBJ2-1, with TRBD2 identical over 12 bases. Germline V gives CDR1 DFQATT, CDR2 SNEGSKA (reference sequence). Unmatched junction bases numbered 8, after V lost 4 bases and J lost 7 bases. CDR3 length equals 15 residues. The CDR3 region is CSATRLAGAGNEQFF. Written as DNA, the CDR3 is TGCAGTGCTACTCGACTAGCGGGAGCTGGGAATGAGCAGTTCTTC.

The sample holds a few counts of this clonotype. This sequence joins TRBV5-1 and TRBJ1-3, with D tentatively TRBD1 (6 bases). The CDR3 sequence is 15 residues long. The ends were cut back, 5 bases at V and 1 base at J, with 13 bases in the middle. Germline CDR1 and CDR2: SGHRS and YFSETQ. The CDR3 protein is CASSELQGSGNTIYF. The CDR3 DNA reads TGCGCCAGCAGTGAACTACAGGGTTCTGGAAACACCATATATTTT.

V usage is TRBV7-2 and J usage is TRBJ2-1; the match to TRBD2 covers 8 bases. This CDR3 contains 15 residues. The V segment lost 5 bases and the J segment 4 bases; nucleotides outside the gene matches: 7. Germline assignment: CDR1 SGHTA and CDR2 FQGNSA. DNA for the CDR3: TGTGCCAGCAGCCCCTCTAGCGGGTTGTACAATGAGCAGTTCTTC. This gives the protein CASSPSSGLYNEQFF.

This clonotype has ten or more counts. This sequence joins TRBV12-3 or TRBV12-4 and TRBJ1-5; TRBD1 is a possible D gene (5 bases). V was trimmed by 5 bases and J by 4 bases, leaving 12 bases between them. The CDR3 totals 14 residues. CDR3 sequence (DNA): TGTGCCAGCAGTCGCTCGGGGGTTAATCAGCCCCAGCATTTT. Translating it yields CASSRSGVNQPQHF.

The J gene is TRBJ1-3, the V gene TRBV6-5; maybe TRBD1 (6 bases). This CDR3 has 13 residues. V was trimmed by 6 bases and J by 5 bases, leaving 11 bases between them. Germline assignment: CDR1 MNHEY and CDR2 SVGAGI. In DNA, the CDR3 is TGTGCCAGCAGGGAGCAGGGGCGAAACACCATATATTTT. Translated: CASREQGRNTIYF.

The chain couples TRBV6-1 to TRBJ1-2; D not certain. V was trimmed by 1 base and J by 4 bases, leaving 13 bases between them. Germline V lookup: CDR1 MNHNS, CDR2 SASEGT. The CDR3 consists of 15 residues. The CDR3 spells CASSEEDLRGYGYTF. The DNA of the CDR3 is TGTGCCAGCAGTGAAGAAGACCTACGAGGCTATGGCTACACCTTC.

Ten or more counts support this clonotype. V usage is TRBV15 and J usage is TRBJ2-1, with D perhaps matching TRBD1 (6 bases). Per germline, CDR1 LNHNV and CDR2 YYDKDF (reference sequence). Deletions cut 4 bases from V and 6 bases from J, with 13 bases between. This CDR3 is built from 14 residues. The CDR3 region has the DNA TGTGCCACCAGCAAGTTCGGACAGCTCAATGAGCAGTTCTTC. Encoded protein: CATSKFGQLNEQFF.

Points on this clonotype: Being one base from a much bigger clone, this may be a read error. The chain recombines TRBV11-3 with TRBJ1-6; D gene unclear. Per the germline V gene, CDR1 is SGHNT and CDR2 is YENEEA. The CDR3 totals 12 residues. The ends were cut back, 5 bases at V and 4 bases at J, with 3 bases in the middle. As DNA, the CDR3 is TGTGCCAGCAGCCATTATAATTCACCCCTCCACTTT. Amino acids: CASSHYNSPLHF.

The chain recombines TRBV9 with TRBJ1-2; the D is unclear. Germline CDR1 is SGDLS and CDR2 is YYNGEE. The V end lost 0 bases, the J end lost 4 bases, and 10 bases lay between the germline ends. This CDR3 spans 14 amino acids. CDR3 bases: TGTGCCAGCAGCGTAGAGGGCAGATCCTATGGCTACACCTTC. Translating it yields CASSVEGRSYGYTF.

This clonotype was detected ten times or more. The V call is TRBV12-3 or TRBV12-4, the J call TRBJ1-1; the D is unclear. Trimming took off 3 bases at V and 3 bases at J, with 2 bases between the two ends. The CDR3 is made up of 11 amino acids. CDR3 coding DNA: TGTGCCAGCAGTTTGTACACTGAAGCTTTCTTT. Its protein is CASSLYTEAFF.

This clonotype showed up many times. V is TRBV7-3 and J is TRBJ2-7; 8 nucleotides match TRBD1. In germline, CDR1 is SGHTA, CDR2 FQGTGA. The CDR3 covers 15 residues. With 1 base clipped from V and 4 bases from J, the junction kept 6 bases outside the gene matches. The CDR3 DNA follows: TGTGCCAGCAGCTTAAAAGGGACAGGAGGTTACGAGCAGTACTTC. Translated, it gives CASSLKGTGGYEQYF.